This T cell receptor (beta chain) was documented in a study of blood T cells in healthy people across ages. The V and J ends lost 0 bases and 7 bases respectively, with 8 bases between them. CDR3 length equals 13 residues. The V gene's germline CDR1 is SGHRS and CDR2 YFSETQ. Combining a sample-barcoded 5' primer with a J-beta primer mix, a second PCR ran for roughly 6 to 12 cycles. TCRdb used MiXCR to reprocess the 5' RACE reads, holding one entry per CDR3 protein. The sample holds over 600,000 distinct CDR3 sequences, over 20% seen once. This chain joins TRBV5-1 and TRBJ2-1, with a weak D call TRBD2 (5 bases). The source is a man aged 65 to 79 in good health. Sequenced sample: blood. Here the CDR3 reads CASSLGLKNEQFF. The CDR3 DNA follows: TGCGCCAGCAGCTTGGGACTAAAGAATGAGCAGTTCTTC.